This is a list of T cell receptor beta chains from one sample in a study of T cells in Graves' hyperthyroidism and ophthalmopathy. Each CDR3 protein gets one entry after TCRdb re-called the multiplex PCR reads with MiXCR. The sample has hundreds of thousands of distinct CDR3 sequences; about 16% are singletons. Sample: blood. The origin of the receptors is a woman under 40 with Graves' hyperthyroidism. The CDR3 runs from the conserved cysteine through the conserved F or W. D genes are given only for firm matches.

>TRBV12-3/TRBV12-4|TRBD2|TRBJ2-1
CASSPSLAGSYNEQFF
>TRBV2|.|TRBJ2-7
CASSGIQTSNEQYF
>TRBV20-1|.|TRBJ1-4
CSAKSPVEKLFF
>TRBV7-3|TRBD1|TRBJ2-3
CASSLLGEGQGGTDTQYF
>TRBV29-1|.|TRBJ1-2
CSVVDGNYGYTF
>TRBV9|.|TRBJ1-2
CASSAAGDWDGYTF
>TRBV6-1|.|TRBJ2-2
CASSEALNRVLGAGELFF
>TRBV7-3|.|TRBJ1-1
CASSPGLGPTEAFF
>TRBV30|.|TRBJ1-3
CAWSTGSGNTIYF
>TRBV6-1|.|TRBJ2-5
CASSEGPGAETQYF
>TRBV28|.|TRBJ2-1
CASSSVGRDNEQFF
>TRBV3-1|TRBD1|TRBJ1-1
CASSQDGDSPEAFF
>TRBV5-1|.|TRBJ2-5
CASSSQSLAQETQYF
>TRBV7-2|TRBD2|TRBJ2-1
CASSLAFSGRAPNEQFF
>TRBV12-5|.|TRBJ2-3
CASGLVPGGPTDTQYF
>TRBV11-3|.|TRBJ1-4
CASSLGAGEKLFF
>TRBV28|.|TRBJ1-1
CASSSRDGGPPEAFF
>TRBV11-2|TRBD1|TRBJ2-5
CASSLGFTGGQETQYF
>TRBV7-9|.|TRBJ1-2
CASSLVGPTNYGYTF
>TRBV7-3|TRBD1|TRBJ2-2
CASISSGTGEFTGELFF
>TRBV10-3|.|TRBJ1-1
CAISDKSVLGTEAFF
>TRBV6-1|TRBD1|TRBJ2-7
CASRQDRGIWYEQYF
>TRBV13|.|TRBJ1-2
CASSLGRSGRYGYTF
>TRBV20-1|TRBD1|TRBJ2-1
CSAPTTTGFSSYNEQFF
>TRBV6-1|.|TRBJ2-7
CASLSLGEQYF
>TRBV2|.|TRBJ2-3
CASSEKRRTDTQYF
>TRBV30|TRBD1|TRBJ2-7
CAWSGQVYEQYF
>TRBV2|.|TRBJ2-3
CASSFGGPGSTDTQYF
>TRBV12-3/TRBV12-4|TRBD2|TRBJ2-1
CASTPWGSGTGEQFF
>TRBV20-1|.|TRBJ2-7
CSASEVMGRLSSYEQYF
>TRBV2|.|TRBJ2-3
CASSAIFTDTQYF
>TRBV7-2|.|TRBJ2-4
CASSLDSLNIQYF
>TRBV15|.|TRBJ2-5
CATSRPLGLDKETQYF
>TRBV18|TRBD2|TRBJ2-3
CASSPGTSGSTQYF
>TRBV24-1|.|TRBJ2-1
CATSDYSGPYNEQFF
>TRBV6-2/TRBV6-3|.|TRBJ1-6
CASSYGTRGSPLHF
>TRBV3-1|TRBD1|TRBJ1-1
CASSQATGGGTEAFF
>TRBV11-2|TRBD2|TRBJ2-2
CASSFPAGATGELFF
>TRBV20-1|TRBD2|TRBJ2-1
CSARGGTSVNEQFF
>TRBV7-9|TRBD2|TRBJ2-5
CASSFAGTSGYQETQYF
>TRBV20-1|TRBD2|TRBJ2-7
CSARDWSWPSGMYEQYF
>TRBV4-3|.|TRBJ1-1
CASSQDKQLAEAFF
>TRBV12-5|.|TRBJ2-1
CASGLWGNEQFF
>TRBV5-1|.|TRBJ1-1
CASSWASGYTNTEAFF
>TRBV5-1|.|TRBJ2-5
CASSLGGVRTQETQYF
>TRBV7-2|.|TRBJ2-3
CASSLRLVTDTQYF
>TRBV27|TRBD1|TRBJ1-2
CASSPGQGQGYTF
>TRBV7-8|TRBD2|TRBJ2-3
CASSTYTSGRTDTQYF
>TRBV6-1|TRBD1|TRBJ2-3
CASKGQGKDTQYF
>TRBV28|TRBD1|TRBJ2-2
CASSGTANTGELFF
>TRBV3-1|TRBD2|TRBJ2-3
CASRPYLLAGADTQYF
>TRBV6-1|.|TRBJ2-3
CASGDTQYF
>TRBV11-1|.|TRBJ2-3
CASSSNRVKSSTDTQYF
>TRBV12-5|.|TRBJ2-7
CASGLGIGGASHEQYF
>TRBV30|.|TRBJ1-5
CAWSPRRGYNQPQHF
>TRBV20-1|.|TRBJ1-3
CSARGGQGGGNTIYF
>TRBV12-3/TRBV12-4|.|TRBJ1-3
CASNKGGLVLSGNTIYF
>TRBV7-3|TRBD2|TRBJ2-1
CASSPRLAGVLGNEQFF
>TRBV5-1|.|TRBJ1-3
CASSFARYSGNTIYF
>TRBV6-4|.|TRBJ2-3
CASSDSTTDTQYF